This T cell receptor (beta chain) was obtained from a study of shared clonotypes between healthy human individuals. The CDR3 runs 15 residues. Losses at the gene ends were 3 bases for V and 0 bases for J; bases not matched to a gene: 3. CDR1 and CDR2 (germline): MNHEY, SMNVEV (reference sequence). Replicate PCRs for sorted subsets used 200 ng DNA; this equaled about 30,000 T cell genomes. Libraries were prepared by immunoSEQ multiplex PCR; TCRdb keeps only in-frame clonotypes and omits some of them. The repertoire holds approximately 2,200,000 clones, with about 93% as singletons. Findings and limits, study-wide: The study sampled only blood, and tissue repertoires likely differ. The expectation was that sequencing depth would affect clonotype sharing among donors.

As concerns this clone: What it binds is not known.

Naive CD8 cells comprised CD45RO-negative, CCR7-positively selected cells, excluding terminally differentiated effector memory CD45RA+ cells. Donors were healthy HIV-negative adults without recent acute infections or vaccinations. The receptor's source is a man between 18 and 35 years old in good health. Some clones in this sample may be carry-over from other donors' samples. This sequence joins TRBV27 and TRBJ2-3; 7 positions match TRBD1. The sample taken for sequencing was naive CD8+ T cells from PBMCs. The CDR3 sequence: CASSLIQGSTDTQYF. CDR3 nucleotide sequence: TGTGCCAGCAGTTTGATACAGGGGAGCACAGATACGCAGTATTTT.